These T cell receptor beta chains were read from a single sample in a study of regulatory T cells in long-lasting Graves disease. TCRdb passed the multiplex PCR reads through MiXCR, listing each CDR3 protein once. This repertoire shows some 600,000 distinct CDR3 sequences, about 16% found once; its top ten account for around 12%. The same data also went into a second study, on T cells in Graves' hyperthyroidism and ophthalmopathy.

The sequenced sample was peripheral blood mononuclear cells (PBMCs), obtained at new diagnosis, from a patient treated with antithyroid drugs. All receptors come from a young man with Graves disease. The CDR3 runs from the conserved cysteine through the conserved F or W. A D gene is named only where the DNA matches it firmly. Part of the rows lack a size; the others show once, few, many or a class for expanded clones.

CASSWDSTQQYF	TGTGCCAGCAGCTGGGACTCGACTCAGCAGTACTTC	-	TRBV13	TRBJ2-7	many
CSATLKDQLKQFF	TGCAGTGCTACTCTCAAGGACCAGCTAAAGCAGTTCTTC	-	TRBV20-1	TRBJ2-1	many
CASSQVGRTLPRKNYGYTF	TGCGCCAGCAGCCAAGTCGGCCGGACACTTCCCCGTAAGAACTATGGCTACACCTTC	-	TRBV4-1	TRBJ1-2	-
CASRRDRGLEELFF	TGCGCCAGCAGACGGGACAGGGGGCTGGAAGAACTGTTTTTT	TRBD1	TRBV5-1	TRBJ1-4	few
CASSVDLATDQETQYF	TGTGCCAGCAGCGTGGACTTGGCGACAGACCAAGAGACCCAGTACTTC	-	TRBV9	TRBJ2-5	-
CASSIPGPAAEQYF	TGTGCCAGCAGCATCCCCGGCCCAGCTGCCGAGCAGTACTTC	-	TRBV28	TRBJ2-7	-
CASSQGTSGTRYEQYF	TGTGCCAGCAGCCAGGGGACTAGCGGGACCCGCTACGAGCAGTACTTC	TRBD2	TRBV5-5	TRBJ2-7	-
CAWTSGGRGYEQYF	TGTGCCTGGACCTCAGGGGGTAGGGGCTACGAGCAGTACTTC	TRBD1	TRBV30	TRBJ2-7	many
CASSQVKDGYGYTF	TGTGCCAGCAGCCAAGTGAAGGATGGATATGGCTACACCTTC	-	TRBV3-1	TRBJ1-2	-
CASSDGRGWSGYTF	TGTGCCAGCAGTGACGGTAGGGGATGGAGTGGCTACACCTTC	-	TRBV2	TRBJ1-2	many
CSVVRGVTDTQYF	TGCAGCGTTGTCAGGGGAGTCACAGATACGCAGTATTTT	-	TRBV29-1	TRBJ2-3	many
CSARRENTEAFF	TGCAGTGCTAGAAGGGAGAACACTGAAGCTTTCTTT	-	TRBV20-1	TRBJ1-1	many
CASRGGGRNYEQYF	TGTGCCAGCAGGGGGGGCGGGAGGAACTACGAGCAGTACTTC	TRBD2	TRBV12-3/TRBV12-4	TRBJ2-7	few
CACKSGNTIYF	TGTGCCTGTAAATCCGGAAACACCATATATTTT	-	TRBV30	TRBJ1-3	few
CASSFDAVEQYF	TGTGCCAGCAGTTTTGACGCGGTCGAGCAGTACTTC	-	TRBV11-1	TRBJ2-7	many
CASIGTSLVAEAFF	TGTGCCAGCATCGGGACCTCGCTTGTTGCTGAAGCTTTCTTT	-	TRBV25-1	TRBJ1-1	-
CASSRERGGDEQFF	TGTGCCAGCAGCCGGGAGAGGGGCGGGGATGAGCAGTTCTTC	-	TRBV11-2	TRBJ2-1	-
CASSPGAVSSYEQYF	TGTGCCAGCTCACCAGGGGCGGTAAGCTCCTACGAGCAGTACTTC	-	TRBV18	TRBJ2-7	many
CASSSGLTQETQYF	TGTGCCAGCAGCTCGGGACTGACACAAGAGACCCAGTACTTC	-	TRBV7-9	TRBJ2-5	many
CASSSGFTDTQYF	TGCGCCAGCAGCTCCGGATTCACAGATACGCAGTATTTT	-	TRBV5-1	TRBJ2-3	few
CASSPGWASGRSTDTQYF	TGTGCCAGCAGCCCGGGTTGGGCTAGCGGGAGGTCCACAGATACGCAGTATTTT	TRBD2	TRBV11-2	TRBJ2-3	many
CASSAGGYEQYF	TGTGCCAGCAGCGCGGGGGGCTACGAGCAGTACTTC	TRBD2	TRBV9	TRBJ2-7	many
CASSQGSPPWEQYF	TGTGCCAGCAGCCAAGGAAGCCCCCCCTGGGAGCAGTACTTC	-	TRBV3-1	TRBJ2-7	many
CARGGVRYGYTF	TGTGCCAGAGGGGGGGTGAGGTACGGCTACACCTTC	-	TRBV19	TRBJ1-2	-
CASSLASAINYGYTF	TGTGCCAGCAGCTTAGCATCAGCCATTAACTATGGCTACACCTTC	-	TRBV11-2	TRBJ1-2	few
CASSLSGTEADTQYF	TGTGCCAGCAGCCTCTCGGGGACAGAGGCAGATACGCAGTATTTT	TRBD1	TRBV7-3	TRBJ2-3	many
CASSTSPGQGASEQYF	TGCGCCAGCAGCACATCTCCGGGACAGGGGGCGAGCGAGCAGTACTTC	TRBD1	TRBV5-1	TRBJ2-7	-
CASSLPSGTYGELFF	TGTGCCAGCAGCTTGCCTAGCGGAACTTACGGGGAGCTGTTTTTT	TRBD2	TRBV13	TRBJ2-2	-
CASSPGGVREAFF	TGTGCCAGCAGCCCCGGAGGGGTCCGTGAAGCTTTCTTT	-	TRBV7-3	TRBJ1-1	-
CASRGGPGEKLFF	TGTGCCAGCAGAGGGGGGCCGGGTGAAAAACTGTTTTTT	-	TRBV6-1	TRBJ1-4	-
CASSPNRGGQPQHF	TGCGCCAGCAGCCCTAACAGGGGTGGTCAGCCCCAGCATTTT	TRBD1	TRBV5-1	TRBJ1-5	many